These T cell receptor beta chains were read from a single sample in a study of radiotherapy plus CTLA-4 blockade in lung cancer. The repertoire was sequenced with immunoSEQ multiplex PCR; TCRdb's copy has only in-frame clones and lacks some. The sample records 35,000 or so clones, approximately 89% being singletons. The sequences come from peripheral blood, collected from a patient treated with radiotherapy plus ipilimumab. These receptors all stem from a human donor with non-small cell lung cancer who had stable disease on radiotherapy plus ipilimumab. Both conserved end residues are part of each CDR3. Fields, in order: V gene, J gene, clone size, CDR3 length, D gene, CDR3 protein, CDR3 DNA. A D gene is named only where the DNA matches it firmly. Clone size is not always given. Where it is, it says once, few, many or a class for expanded clones.

>TRBV12-5|TRBJ1-1|.|18|.
CASGFPKRGFIMNTEAFF
TGTGCTAGTGGTTTCCCAAAACGGGGATTTATTATGAACACTGAAGCTTTCTTT
>TRBV7-8|TRBJ2-2|.|16|TRBD2
CARGAGGPFDTGELFF
TGTGCCCGGGGCGCGGGAGGGCCATTTGACACCGGGGAGCTGTTTTTT
>TRBV28|TRBJ2-3|.|15|.
CASSDPAGAPDTQYF
TGTGCCAGCAGTGATCCCGCAGGGGCCCCAGATACGCAGTATTTT
>TRBV28|TRBJ2-1|few|14|TRBD1
CASRGGTGRNEQFF
TGTGCCAGCAGGGGCGGGACAGGGAGGAATGAGCAGTTCTTC
>TRBV28|TRBJ1-1|.|15|TRBD1
CASSLSGQGAAEAFF
TGTGCCAGCAGTTTAAGCGGACAGGGAGCAGCTGAAGCTTTCTTT
>TRBV28|TRBJ1-2|.|13|TRBD1
CASSLRGRLGYTF
TGTGCCAGCAGTTTGAGGGGGCGACTTGGCTACACCTTC
>TRBV27|TRBJ2-7|.|15|.
CASSFRMTPSYEQYF
TGTGCCAGCAGTTTCCGTATGACTCCTTCCTACGAGCAGTACTTC
>TRBV7-9|TRBJ2-6|.|15|.
CASSLSLAGANVLTF
TGTGCCAGCAGCTTGTCCCTTGCTGGGGCCAACGTCCTGACTTTC
>TRBV13|TRBJ2-1|.|15|.
CASSLAGDGYNEQFF
TGTGCCAGCAGCTTAGCGGGAGACGGGTACAATGAGCAGTTCTTC
>TRBV30|TRBJ2-1|.|13|.
CAWSLGAYNEQFF
TGTGCCTGGAGTCTCGGGGCCTACAATGAGCAGTTCTTC
>TRBV4-1|TRBJ1-1|once|13|TRBD1
CASTGQTNTEAFF
TGCGCCAGCACGGGACAGACGAACACTGAAGCTTTCTTT
>TRBV28|TRBJ2-7|.|14|TRBD1
CASSLPGQGAEQYF
TGTGCCAGCAGTTTACCGGGACAGGGTGCCGAGCAGTACTTC
>TRBV6-1|TRBJ2-1|.|14|.
CASRVELSVDEQFF
TGTGCCAGCAGGGTGGAACTATCCGTTGATGAGCAGTTCTTC
>TRBV11-2|TRBJ2-5|.|13|.
CASTTGSGETQYF
TGTGCCAGCACTACGGGGTCTGGGGAGACCCAGTACTTC
>TRBV5-1|TRBJ1-1|.|13|TRBD1
CASSLTGDTEAFF
TGCGCCAGCAGCTTGACAGGGGACACTGAAGCTTTCTTT
>TRBV5-1|TRBJ2-1|.|15|.
CASSLAWSSYNEQFF
TGCGCCAGCAGCTTGGCCTGGAGCTCCTACAATGAGCAGTTCTTC
>TRBV6-5|TRBJ1-6|.|15|TRBD1
CASSFDRGQNSPLHF
TGTGCCAGCAGCTTCGACAGGGGGCAAAATTCACCCCTCCACTTT
>TRBV5-4|TRBJ2-7|.|14|.
CASSLSPSNNEQYF
TGTGCCAGCAGCTTGTCGCCCTCAAACAACGAGCAGTACTTC
>TRBV27|TRBJ2-1|.|13|.
CASSFGSYNEQFF
TGTGCCAGCAGTTTCGGCTCCTACAATGAGCAGTTCTTC
>TRBV4-1|TRBJ2-3|once|16|TRBD2
CASSQEASGGRDTQYF
TGCGCCAGCAGCCAAGAGGCTAGCGGGGGCCGGGATACGCAGTATTTT
>TRBV10-3|TRBJ1-1|.|14|.
CAISAGSRNTEAFF
TGTGCCATCAGCGCAGGGTCTAGGAACACTGAAGCTTTCTTT
>TRBV9|TRBJ2-7|.|16|TRBD2
CASSPPGGLGEYEQYF
TGTGCCAGCAGCCCTCCGGGGGGACTGGGGGAGTACGAGCAGTACTTC
>TRBV28|TRBJ1-3|.|14|TRBD1
CASSKDRGGNTIYF
TGTGCCAGCAGTAAGGACAGGGGTGGAAACACCATATATTTT
>TRBV9|TRBJ2-2|.|18|TRBD1
CASSVHQFGQGSAGELFF
TGTGCCAGCAGCGTTCACCAATTTGGACAGGGAAGCGCCGGGGAGCTGTTTTTT
>TRBV7-2|TRBJ1-1|.|15|.
CASSLGGGMNTEAFF
TGTGCCAGCAGCTTAGGGGGAGGGATGAACACTGAAGCTTTCTTT
>TRBV19|TRBJ2-1|.|15|TRBD2
CASSTVSGRAYEQFF
TGTGCCAGTAGTACTGTTAGCGGGAGGGCTTATGAGCAGTTCTTC
>TRBV15|TRBJ2-2|.|16|.
CATYPGGGPNTGELFF
TGTGCCACCTACCCCGGAGGGGGCCCGAACACCGGGGAGCTGTTTTTT